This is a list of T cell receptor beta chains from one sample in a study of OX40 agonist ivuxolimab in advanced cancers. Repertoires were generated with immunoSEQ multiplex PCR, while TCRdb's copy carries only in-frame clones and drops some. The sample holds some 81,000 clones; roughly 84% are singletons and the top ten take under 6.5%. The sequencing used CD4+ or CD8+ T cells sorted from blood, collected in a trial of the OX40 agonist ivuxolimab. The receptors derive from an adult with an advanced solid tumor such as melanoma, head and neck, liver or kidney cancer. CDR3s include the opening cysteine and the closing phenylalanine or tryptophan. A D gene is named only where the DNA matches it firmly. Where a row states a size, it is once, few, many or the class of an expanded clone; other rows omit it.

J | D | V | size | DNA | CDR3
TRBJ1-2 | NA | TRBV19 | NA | TGTGCCAGTGCTCGGGACTCCAACTATGGCTACACCTTC | CASARDSNYGYTF
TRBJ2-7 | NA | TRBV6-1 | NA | TGTGCCAGCAGTGTTGCAGGTCAGGGCTCCTACGAGCAGTACTTC | CASSVAGQGSYEQYF
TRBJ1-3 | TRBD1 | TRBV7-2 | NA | TGTGCCAGCAGCTTAGTCGGACAGGGGCCTCGGGGCGGAAACACCATATATTTT | CASSLVGQGPRGGNTIYF
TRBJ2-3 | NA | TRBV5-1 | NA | TGCGCCAGCAGCTTGGGAGGGCCAAAAGATACGCAGTATTTT | CASSLGGPKDTQYF
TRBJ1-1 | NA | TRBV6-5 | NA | TGTGCCAGCAGTTACTCAGGGGTCCGAGCTGAAGCTTTCTTT | CASSYSGVRAEAFF
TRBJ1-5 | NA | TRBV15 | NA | TGTGCCACCAGGGGTCGGGAGGGAGGCAATCAGCCCCAGCATTTT | CATRGREGGNQPQHF
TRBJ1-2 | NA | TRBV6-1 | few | TGTGCCAGCAGTCCTCGGCCGGAAGATGGCTACACCTTC | CASSPRPEDGYTF
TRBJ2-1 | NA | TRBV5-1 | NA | TGCGCCAGCGGTGGGGTAAGCAGCGGCTCCTACAATGAGCAGTTCTTC | CASGGVSSGSYNEQFF
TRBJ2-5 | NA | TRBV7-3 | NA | TGTGCCAGCAGCTTATACCCGGGGTCTCCCCAAGAGACCCAGTACTTC | CASSLYPGSPQETQYF
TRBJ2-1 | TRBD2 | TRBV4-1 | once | TGCGCCAGCAGCCAAGATCTGGGACTAGCAAATGAGCAGTTCTTC | CASSQDLGLANEQFF
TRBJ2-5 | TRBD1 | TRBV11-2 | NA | TGTGCCAGCAGCTTAGTCCCTCGACAGGGGGTAGGAGAGACCCAGTACTTC | CASSLVPRQGVGETQYF
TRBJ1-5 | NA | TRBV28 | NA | TGTGCTTACGGCGGGCACAGAGGCGATCAGCCCCAGCATTTT | CAYGGHRGDQPQHF
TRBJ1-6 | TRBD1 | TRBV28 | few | TGTGCCAGCAGTTTATCCGGACAGGGTAATTCACCCCTCCACTTT | CASSLSGQGNSPLHF
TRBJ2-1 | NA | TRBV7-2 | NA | TGTGCCAGCAGCCCCGGGACCACCCCCATCAATGAGCAGTTCTTC | CASSPGTTPINEQFF
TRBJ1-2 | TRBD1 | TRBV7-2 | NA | TGTGCCAGCAGCACGGGACAGACCTACTATGGCTACACCTTC | CASSTGQTYYGYTF
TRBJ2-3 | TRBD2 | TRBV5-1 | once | TGCGCCAGCAGCTTGGGACTAGCGGGAGGGTGGATGACAGATACGCAGTATTTT | CASSLGLAGGWMTDTQYF
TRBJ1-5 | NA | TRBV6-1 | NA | TGTGCCAGCAGTAGCTCAGGATCCAATCAGCCCCAGCATTTT | CASSSSGSNQPQHF
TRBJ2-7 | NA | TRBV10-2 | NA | TGCGCCAGCAGTGACCAGACCACTCCGGGGATCTACGAGCAGTACTTC | CASSDQTTPGIYEQYF
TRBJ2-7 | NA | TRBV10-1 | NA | TGCGCCAGCAGTGAACGGGATGAGAGGAACGAGCAGTACTTC | CASSERDERNEQYF
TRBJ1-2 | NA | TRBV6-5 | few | TGTGCCAGCAGAACAGGTGGCGACGGCTACACCTTC | CASRTGGDGYTF
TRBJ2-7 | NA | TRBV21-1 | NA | TGTGCCAGCAGCAAAAGACAGTCCTACGAGCAGTACTTC | CASSKRQSYEQYF
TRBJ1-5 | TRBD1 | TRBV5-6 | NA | TGTGCCAGCAGCTACAGGGGACTTGCCGCTAGCAATCAGCCCCAGCATTTT | CASSYRGLAASNQPQHF
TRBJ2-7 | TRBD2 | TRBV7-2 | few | TGTGCCAGCAGCGCTACTAGCGGGAGTCTGTACGAGCAGTACTTC | CASSATSGSLYEQYF
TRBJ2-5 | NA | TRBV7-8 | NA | TGTGCCAGCAGCACCCGGGCGTATATCCAAGAGACCCAGTACTTC | CASSTRAYIQETQYF
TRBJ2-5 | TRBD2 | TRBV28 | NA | TGTGCCAGCAGTTTTTGGCAAGCGGGAAAAGAGACCCAGTACTTC | CASSFWQAGKETQYF
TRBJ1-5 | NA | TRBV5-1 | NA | TGCGCCAGCAGCCCGGACGGGGGGCCTCAGCCCCAGCATTTT | CASSPDGGPQPQHF